This record looks at one T cell receptor (beta chain) sequence and its context. The sample belongs to a study of sequential checkpoint blockade in melanoma. At the level of the study: Arm A got nivolumab then ipilimumab; arm B the reverse, 1:1. Each arm's sequence ended with maintenance nivolumab.

TCRdb's copy holds only in-frame clones and misses some; the assay was immunoSEQ multiplex PCR. The data hold 15,000 to 20,000 clones, with roughly 70% observed a single time. Noted treatment: randomized to nivolumab then ipilimumab (arm A) or the reverse (arm B). DNA-damaging chemotherapy had not been given to any patient beforehand. PBMC sorting kept live CD3+CD8+ cells without CD19 or CD56. The sequence was obtained from a human donor with melanoma. The source was CD8+ T cells sorted from blood (inferred from file names), collected from a patient given nivolumab and ipilimumab in sequence.

In DNA, the CDR3 is TGTGCCAGCAGCGTAGGGCTAGCGGGAGTCACAGATACGCAGTATTTT. Its translation: CASSVGLAGVTDTQYF. The gene calls are TRBV9 and TRBJ2-3, with TRBD2 identical over 10 bases. Germline-derived CDR1 and CDR2 are SGDLS and YYNGEE. Unmatched junction bases numbered 3, after V lost 0 bases and J lost 2 bases. The CDR3 covers 16 residues.